This T cell receptor (beta chain) stems from a study of blood T cell repertoires in COVID-19. Assay used: immunoSEQ multiplex PCR; TCRdb lists only in-frame clones, some missing. The data contain hundreds of thousands of clones, roughly 90% of them seen just once; the ten biggest clones take up about 6.5%. Looked up from germline, CDR1 is SGDLS and CDR2 is YYNGEE. CDR3 length equals 15 residues. V dropped 3 bases and J dropped 3; count of bases not matched to a gene: 8. Sequenced sample: peripheral blood. The clonotype was recovered from a man aged 60-69 years who had recovered from COVID-19. The chain employs TRBV9 and TRBJ2-7; 8 nucleotides agree with TRBD1. CDR3 residues: CASSAMTGEGYEQYF. The DNA of the CDR3 is TGTGCCAGCAGCGCAATGACAGGGGAAGGCTACGAGCAGTACTTC. The whole variable domain, remainder taken from reference TRBV9 and TRBJ2-7, is DSGVTQTPKHLITATGQRVTLRCSPRSGDLSVYWYQQSLDQGLQFLIQYYNGEERAKGNILERFSAQQFPDLHSELNLSSLELGDSALYFCASSAMTGEGYEQYFGPGTRLTVT.